This is a list of T cell receptor beta chains from one sample in a study of technical replicates of blood from a handful of donors. Generated by immunoSEQ multiplex PCR, the TCRdb table keeps only in-frame clones and is missing some. Of about 68,000 clones in the sample, approximately 97% were seen once. The specimen sequenced was T cells isolated from PBMCs. These receptor sequences come from a human donor in good health. CDR3s include the opening cysteine and the closing phenylalanine or tryptophan. The D gene is left open where the match is weak. Clone sizes are given selectively: once, few, many, or a class where the clone is expanded.

V gene	D gene	J gene	clone size	CDR3 protein	CDR3 DNA
TRBV7-2	TRBD1	TRBJ1-2	.	CASSLVVRGRDGYTF	TGTGCCAGCAGCTTAGTGGTCAGGGGGCGGGATGGCTACACCTTC
TRBV15	TRBD2	TRBJ2-1	.	CATSRGWTSGRSYEQFF	TGTGCCACCAGCAGAGGCTGGACTAGCGGGAGGTCCTATGAGCAGTTCTTC
TRBV11-2	TRBD1	TRBJ1-1	.	CASSRGGQGTEAFF	TGTGCCAGCAGCAGGGGAGGACAGGGGACTGAAGCTTTCTTT
TRBV9	TRBD1	TRBJ2-3	.	CASSVRGQGTDTQYF	TGTGCCAGCAGCGTCAGGGGGCAGGGCACAGATACGCAGTATTTT
TRBV30	.	TRBJ1-4	.	CAWSGGEKLFF	TGTGCCTGGAGTGGAGGAGAAAAACTGTTTTTT
TRBV30	.	TRBJ2-1	.	CAWSVLLALNEQFF	TGTGCCTGGAGTGTATTACTAGCTCTTAATGAGCAGTTCTTC
TRBV5-6	TRBD1	TRBJ1-2	.	CASSWGTGGNGYTF	TGTGCCAGCAGCTGGGGTACAGGGGGAAATGGCTACACCTTC
TRBV11-2	TRBD2	TRBJ2-7	.	CASSLDSGMYYEQYF	TGTGCCAGCAGTCTAGACAGCGGGATGTACTACGAGCAGTACTTC
TRBV30	.	TRBJ1-5	.	CAWSQSGGQPQHF	TGTGCCTGGAGCCAAAGCGGGGGTCAGCCCCAGCATTTT
TRBV2	.	TRBJ1-2	once	CASSEAGGRGIYGYTF	TGTGCCAGCAGTGAAGCGGGGGGACGAGGTATCTATGGCTACACCTTC
TRBV7-2	TRBD2	TRBJ2-7	once	CASSFRLAGVEQYF	TGTGCCAGCAGCTTCCGACTAGCGGGAGTAGAGCAGTACTTC
TRBV7-7	.	TRBJ2-1	.	CASSPRPLHNEQFF	TGTGCCAGCAGTCCCCGTCCACTTCACAATGAGCAGTTCTTC
TRBV28	TRBD1	TRBJ2-7	.	CASSLLGTDRYEQYF	TGTGCCAGCAGTTTATTAGGGACAGACCGCTACGAGCAGTACTTC
TRBV27	TRBD1	TRBJ1-1	once	CASSFFRGTEAFF	TGTGCCAGCAGTTTCTTCAGGGGGACTGAAGCTTTCTTT
TRBV7-3	TRBD1	TRBJ1-2	.	CASSIGQGTGYTF	TGTGCCAGCAGCATCGGACAGGGTACCGGCTACACCTTC
TRBV5-8	.	TRBJ1-5	once	CASRGASNQPQHF	TGTGCCAGCAGAGGAGCCTCCAATCAGCCCCAGCATTTT
TRBV30	TRBD1	TRBJ1-2	.	CAWTSGQGWGGYTF	TGTGCCTGGACCTCCGGACAGGGTTGGGGTGGCTACACCTTC
TRBV9	.	TRBJ1-1	.	CASSIGRGGNTEAFF	TGTGCCAGCAGCATTGGGAGGGGAGGGAACACTGAAGCTTTCTTT
TRBV9	.	TRBJ2-7	.	CASSVAAGAGASYEQYF	TGTGCCAGCAGCGTAGCTGCAGGGGCAGGGGCTTCCTACGAGCAGTACTTC
TRBV4-1	TRBD2	TRBJ2-2	.	CASSLSKRELPGELFF	TGCGCCAGCAGCCTCTCGAAGCGGGAGCTTCCCGGGGAGCTGTTTTTT
TRBV23-1	.	TRBJ2-5	.	CASSSWTIKKTQYF	TGCGCCAGCAGTTCCTGGACTATTAAGAAGACCCAGTACTTC
TRBV10-1	.	TRBJ1-2	.	CASSKSAGKADGYTF	TGCGCCAGCAGTAAATCGGCAGGGAAGGCGGATGGCTACACCTTC
TRBV29-1	TRBD1	TRBJ2-7	.	CSVEGRPGTGYNEQYF	TGCAGCGTTGAAGGTAGACCTGGGACAGGGTACAACGAGCAGTACTTC
TRBV6-1	TRBD2	TRBJ2-5	.	CATLRNFGGGETQYF	TGTGCCACCCTTAGAAACTTTGGGGGGGGAGAGACCCAGTACTTC
TRBV29-1	TRBD1	TRBJ2-1	.	CSVAGTGYNEQFF	TGCAGCGTCGCCGGGACAGGATACAATGAGCAGTTCTTC
TRBV11-3	TRBD1	TRBJ2-2	once	CASRRTGGAGELFF	TGTGCCAGCAGGCGGACAGGTGGGGCCGGGGAGCTGTTTTTT